These 9 T cell receptor beta chains were all obtained from the same sample, sequenced in a study of blood T cell repertoires in COVID-19. Assay: immunoSEQ multiplex PCR; the TCRdb copy retains only in-frame clones and omits some. The table has approximately 240,000 clones, 85% to 90% seen once. The specimen was PBMCs or T cells enriched from blood (not recorded which). The receptors were sampled from a woman aged 45-60 years in a cohort exposed to, infected with or recovered from COVID-19 (not recorded which).

This chain uses TRBV5-6 with TRBJ1-4; 7 bases line up with TRBD1. CDR3 length: 15 residues. V shed 3 bases, J shed 3 bases, and the junction held 5 bases outside the gene matches. From germline, CDR1 is SGHDT and CDR2 YYEEEE. The CDR3 coding sequence is TGTGCCAGCAGCTCCGGGACAGCGCCTAATGAAAAACTGTTTTTT. This gives the protein CASSSGTAPNEKLFF.

This CDR3 is CAWSARDRVYASPLHF. CDR3 sequence (DNA): TGTGCCTGGAGTGCCCGGGACAGGGTATATGCTTCACCCCTCCACTTT. The genes are TRBV30 and TRBJ1-6; 9 bases align to TRBD1. This CDR3 spans 16 amino acids. CDR1 is GTSNPN, CDR2 SVGIG, per germline (reference sequence). V trimming: 1 base; J trimming: 9 bases; junction bases outside the gene matches: 10.

V usage is TRBV12-3 or TRBV12-4 and J usage is TRBJ1-2, with TRBD1 matching over 8 bases. This CDR3 region has 13 residues. V shed 6 bases, J shed 4 bases, and the junction held 4 bases outside the gene matches. CDR3 sequence reads: CASSRQGTYGYTF. CDR3 DNA sequence: TGTGCCAGCAGCCGACAGGGGACCTATGGCTACACCTTC.

The chain combines TRBV6-5 with TRBJ2-1; 11 positions agree with TRBD1. J gave up 7 bases and V 6 bases, and 5 bases lay outside the gene matches. The CDR3 totals 14 residues. The germline V gene encodes CDR1 MNHEY and CDR2 SVGAGI. CDR3 amino acids: CASRTGTGGNEQFF. The CDR3, as DNA: TGTGCCAGCAGGACCGGGACAGGGGGGAATGAGCAGTTCTTC.

This clone was seen only once. The V gene is TRBV2, the J gene TRBJ1-6, with 8 bases matching TRBD1. J lost 9 bases, V lost 6 bases, and 7 bases had no gene match. From germline, CDR1 is SNHLY and CDR2 FYNNEI. The CDR3 loop spans 14 amino acids. The CDR3 sequence is CASRNQGAISPLHF. For the CDR3, the DNA is TGTGCCAGCAGAAACCAGGGGGCTATTTCACCCCTCCACTTT. Based on the CDR3 plus reference TRBV2 and TRBJ1-6, the full variable domain is EPEVTQTPSHQVTQMGQEVILRCVPISNHLYFYWYRQILGQKVEFLVSFYNNEISEKSEIFDDQFSVERPDGSNFTLKIRSTKLEDSAMYFCASRNQGAISPLHFGNGTRLTVT.

The chain recombines TRBV28 with TRBJ1-1, with D perhaps TRBD1 (6 bases). Germline V gene sequence: CDR1 MDHEN, CDR2 SYDVKM. CDR3 length: 15 amino acids. Trimming removed 5 bases at V and 4 bases at J, with 17 bases between. CDR3 protein: CASSLQQGLGTEAFF. CDR3 DNA sequence: TGTGCCAGCAGTCTTCAACAGGGTTTAGGCACTGAAGCTTTCTTT.

The chain joins TRBV2 to TRBJ2-7; TRBD2 aligns across 12 bases. This CDR3 spans 15 amino acids. The germline V gene has CDR1 SNHLY and CDR2 FYNNEI. The ends lost 6 bases at V and 4 bases at J; junction bases unmatched: 7. CDR3 region: CASRDSGLAGYEQYF. The CDR3 region has the DNA TGTGCCAGCAGGGATTCCGGACTAGCGGGGTACGAGCAGTACTTC.

The rearrangement uses TRBV5-1 and TRBJ2-7, with D tentatively TRBD1 (6 bases). Germline V lookup: CDR1 SGHRS, CDR2 YFSETQ. The CDR3 totals 16 residues. V was cut by 0 bases and J by 0 bases, with 13 bases left in between. In DNA, the CDR3 is TGCGCCAGCAGCTTGGAATGGGTGGGGGCCTCCTACGAGCAGTACTTC. This sequence encodes CASSLEWVGASYEQYF.

The V and J genes are TRBV7-2 and TRBJ2-1; D unclear. Germline V gene lookup returns CDR1 SGHTA and CDR2 FQGNSA. This CDR3 is built from 15 residues. V shed 5 bases and J shed 0 bases, with 11 bases lying between them. The chain's CDR3 is CASSPRAGSYNEQFF. The CDR3, as DNA: TGTGCCAGCAGCCCAAGAGCAGGCTCCTACAATGAGCAGTTCTTC.